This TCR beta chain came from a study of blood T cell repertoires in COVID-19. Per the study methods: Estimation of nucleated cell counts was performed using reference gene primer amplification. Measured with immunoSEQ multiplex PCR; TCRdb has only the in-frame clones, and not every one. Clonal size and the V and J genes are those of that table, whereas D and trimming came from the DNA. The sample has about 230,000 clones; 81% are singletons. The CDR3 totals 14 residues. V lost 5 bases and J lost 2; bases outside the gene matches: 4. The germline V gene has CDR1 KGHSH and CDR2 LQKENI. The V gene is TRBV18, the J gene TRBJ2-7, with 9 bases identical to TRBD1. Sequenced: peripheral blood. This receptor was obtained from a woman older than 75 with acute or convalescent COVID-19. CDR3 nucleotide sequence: TGTGCCAGCTCAGGGACAGGGAGCCCCTACGAGCAGTACTTC. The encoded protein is CASSGTGSPYEQYF.